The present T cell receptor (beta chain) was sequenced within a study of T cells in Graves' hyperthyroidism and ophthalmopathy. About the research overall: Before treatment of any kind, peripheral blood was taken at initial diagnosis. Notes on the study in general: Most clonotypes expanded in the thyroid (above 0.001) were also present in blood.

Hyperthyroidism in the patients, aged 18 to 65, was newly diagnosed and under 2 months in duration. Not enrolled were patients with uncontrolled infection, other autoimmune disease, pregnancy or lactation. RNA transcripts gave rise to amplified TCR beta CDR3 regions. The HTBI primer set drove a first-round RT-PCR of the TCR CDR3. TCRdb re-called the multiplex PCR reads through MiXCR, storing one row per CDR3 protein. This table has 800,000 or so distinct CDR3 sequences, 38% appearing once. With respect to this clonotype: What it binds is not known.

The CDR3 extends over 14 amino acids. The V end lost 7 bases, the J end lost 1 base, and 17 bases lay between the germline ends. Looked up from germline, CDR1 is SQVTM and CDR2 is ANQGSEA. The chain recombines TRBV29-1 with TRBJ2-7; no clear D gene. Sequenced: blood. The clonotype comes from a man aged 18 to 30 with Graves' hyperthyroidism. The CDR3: CSAGLRGPSYEQYF. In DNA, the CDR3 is TGCAGCGCCGGTCTCCGTGGACCGTCCTACGAGCAGTACTTC.